The 16 T cell receptor beta chains below all came from one sample that was sequenced in a study of T cells in Graves' hyperthyroidism and ophthalmopathy. Authors of the study amplified TCR beta CDR3 regions from RNA transcripts. The primer set for the first-round RT-PCR of the TCR CDR3 was HTBI. TCRdb itself ran the multiplex PCR reads through MiXCR, one entry per CDR3 protein. The table has 550,000 to 700,000 distinct CDR3 sequences, around 46% seen once. The sample taken for sequencing was peripheral blood or thyroid tissue (not recorded which). Every receptor here comes from an adult woman with Graves' disease, either hyperthyroidism or ophthalmopathy (not recorded which).

About this clonotype: Mismatch with germline at one junction end may stem from a read error. The chain is built from TRBV5-1 and TRBJ1-5; D not certain. CDR1 is SGHRS, CDR2 YFSETQ, per germline. This CDR3 has 15 amino acids. CDR3 sequence reads: CASREGPYSDQPQHF. The CDR3 DNA reads as TGCGCCAGCAGGGAAGGGCCATATAGCGATCAGCCCCAGCATTTT. Supplemented by reference TRBV5-1 and TRBJ1-5, the full variable domain reads KAGVTQTPRYLIKTRGQQVTLSCSPISGHRSVSWYQQTPGQGLQFLFEYFSETQRNKGNFPGRFSGRQFSNSRSEMNVSTLELGDSALYLCASREGPYSDQPQHFGDGTRLSIL.

The chain couples TRBV20-1 to TRBJ1-2; D is undetermined. Trimming pared 2 bases from V and 0 bases from J, leaving 7 bases between. Germline V CDR1 and CDR2: DFQATT, SNEGSKA (reference sequence). This CDR3 is 13 amino acids long. CDR3 protein: CSARTRTNYGYTF. The DNA of the CDR3 is TGCAGTGCTAGAACAAGAACTAACTATGGCTACACCTTC.

The table lists this clonotype with many counts. The chain recombines TRBV29-1 with TRBJ2-7; 7 nucleotides match TRBD2. The CDR3 contains 13 residues. CDR1 and CDR2 from the germline V gene are SQVTM and ANQGSEA. Trimming removed 6 bases from V and 4 bases from J; junction bases left unmatched: 9. CDR3 loop: CSVAGGRGYEQYF. The DNA of the CDR3 is TGCAGCGTGGCCGGCGGGAGAGGGTACGAGCAGTACTTC.

V usage is TRBV2 and J usage is TRBJ1-1; no firm D call. The ends were cut back, 3 bases at V and 7 bases at J, with 12 bases in the middle. CDR3 length equals 13 residues. Germline V lookup: CDR1 SNHLY, CDR2 FYNNEI. CDR3 DNA: TGTGCCAGCAGTGAGTACCCTACCTTTGAAGCTTTCTTT. It yields the protein CASSEYPTFEAFF.

The chain combines TRBV7-7 with TRBJ2-5; 9 bases map to TRBD1. Germline CDR1 and CDR2: SSHAT and FNYEAQ (reference sequence). Trimming cost V 4 bases and J 2 bases; bases outside gene matches: 11. The CDR3 has 17 residues. The CDR3 here is CASSSTAGTGQQETQYF. CDR3 nucleotide sequence: TGTGCCAGCAGCTCAACAGCCGGGACAGGGCAGCAAGAGACCCAGTACTTC.

The chain has TRBV20-1 and TRBJ1-4; a weak D match, TRBD1 (6 bases). Germline V lookup: CDR1 DFQATT, CDR2 SNEGSKA (reference sequence). Trimming removed 4 bases from V and 8 bases from J, with 11 bases in between. There are 12 residues in the CDR3. CDR3 sequence (DNA): TGCAGTGCTACCGCGGGGGGCGAAAAACTGTTTTTT. It codes for CSATAGGEKLFF.

This clonotype was recorded many times. The rearrangement links TRBV12-3 or TRBV12-4 to TRBJ1-2; D remains ambiguous. The CDR3 contains 14 residues. V shed 6 bases and J shed 7 bases, with 18 bases lying between them. The CDR3 loop is CASSRFEGIGGYTF. CDR3 sequence (DNA): TGTGCCAGCAGCCGGTTCGAAGGAATTGGTGGCTACACCTTC.

V and J are TRBV7-9 and TRBJ2-2, with a possible D match to TRBD1 (6 bases). Trimming pared 7 bases from V and 7 bases from J, leaving 13 bases between. Germline assignment: CDR1 SEHNR and CDR2 FQNEAQ (reference sequence). The CDR3 consists of 13 residues. CDR3 sequence (DNA): TGTGCCAGCAACACCAGGGGCGGCGGGGAGCTGTTTTTT. This codes for CASNTRGGGELFF.

This clonotype was counted ten times or more. The chain couples TRBV10-3 to TRBJ1-1; 10 bases align to TRBD1. The CDR3 contains 13 residues. The V gene end was trimmed by 8 bases and the J gene end by 4 bases; junction bases not matched to a gene: 4. CDR1 is ENHRY and CDR2 is SYGVKD in the germline V gene. DNA of the CDR3: TGTGCCATCCTCGGACAGGGGGGCACTGAAGCTTTCTTT. Translation gives CAILGQGGTEAFF.

Ten or more counts support this clonotype. The chain joins TRBV29-1 to TRBJ2-2; D remains ambiguous. Deletions cut 6 bases from V and 8 bases from J, with 7 bases between. This CDR3 has 10 amino acids. In germline, CDR1 is SQVTM, CDR2 ANQGSEA. The DNA for the CDR3 is TGCAGCGTGTTTTTAGGGGAGCTGTTTTTT. It translates to CSVFLGELFF.

Many counts were recorded for this clonotype. The V call is TRBV20-1, the J call TRBJ1-6, with unresolved D. Germline CDR1 is DFQATT and CDR2 is SNEGSKA (reference sequence). The CDR3 length is 13 residues. V shed 4 bases and J shed 5 bases, with 9 bases lying between them. The CDR3 protein is CSATRVNNSPLHF. DNA for the CDR3: TGCAGTGCTACCCGAGTCAATAATTCACCCCTCCACTTT.

V usage is TRBV15 and J usage is TRBJ2-6; D not certain. CDR1 and CDR2 (germline): LNHNV, YYDKDF (reference sequence). Trimming left V 3 bases short and J 4 bases short, with 13 bases between. There are 16 residues in the CDR3. The chain's CDR3 is CATSSLEAAGANVLTF. DNA of the CDR3: TGTGCCACCAGCAGCTTGGAAGCTGCCGGGGCCAACGTCCTGACTTTC.

There are many counts of this clonotype. The chain has TRBV9 and TRBJ2-7; D is possibly TRBD1 (5 bases). CDR3 length: 15 amino acids. CDR1 is SGDLS and CDR2 is YYNGEE in the germline V gene. V lost 2 bases and J lost 0, with 12 bases in between. The CDR3 nucleotides read TGTGCCAGCAGCGTGGGGAAGGGGCCCTCCTACGAGCAGTACTTC. Translated, it gives CASSVGKGPSYEQYF.

This clonotype has a single count. V gene TRBV5-5 combines with J gene TRBJ2-7; D is uncertain. The CDR3 is 14 amino acids. Germline CDR1 and CDR2: SGHKS and YYEKEE (reference sequence). V was clipped by 4 bases and J by 3 bases, with 14 bases between them. This chain's CDR3 is CASSPRRTDYEQYF. As DNA, the CDR3 is TGTGCCAGCAGCCCCCGGCGGACCGACTACGAGCAGTACTTC.

This clonotype was detected once. The V gene is TRBV12-3 or TRBV12-4, the J gene TRBJ1-6; possible D gene TRBD1, 6 bases. The CDR3 is made up of 16 amino acids. Deletions cut 7 bases from V and 0 bases from J, with 13 bases between. CDR3 bases: TGTGCCAGCAAGGGGGAGACAGCCTCCTATAATTCACCCCTCCACTTT. Protein sequence: CASKGETASYNSPLHF.

V is TRBV5-1 and J is TRBJ1-3; D unclear. Germline V lookup: CDR1 SGHRS, CDR2 YFSETQ. With 0 bases removed from V and 10 bases from J, the gap between germline ends came to 14 bases. CDR3 length equals 14 residues. This chain's CDR3 is CASSLGRGGDTIYF. The CDR3 DNA reads as TGCGCCAGCAGCTTGGGTCGGGGTGGCGATACCATATATTTT.